This T cell receptor (beta chain) originates from a study of T cell clones after liver transplantation. Study at large: Samples came from ITN030ST, which attempted immunosuppression withdrawal within 2 years of liver transplantation. Third-party-reactive TCRbeta sequences from pre-transplant mixed lymphocyte reactions served as antigen-independent comparators.

As regards this clone: At one end the junction does not follow the germline gene, possibly because of a read error.

Germline CDR1 and CDR2: LNHDA and SQIVND (reference sequence). The CDR3 length is 12 residues. Sequencing was performed with immunoSEQ multiplex PCR; in TCRdb, only in-frame clones are kept and a portion is missing. The sample has approximately 68,000 clones, 80% seen once; the top ten hold about 0.6%. The V call is TRBV19, the J call TRBJ1-2, with TRBD1 identical over 7 bases. This material consisted of CD4+ T cells from blood, taken before liver transplant. The receptor was isolated from a human donor who received a liver transplant. This CDR3 is CAGRDSDYGYTF. The CDR3 nucleotides read TGTGCCGGTAGGGACAGTGACTATGGCTACACCTTC.